The TCR beta chain described here comes from a study of blood T cells in healthy people across ages (dated by TCRdb to between 2015 and 2017). At the level of the whole study: In model experiments, roughly one uniquely barcoded TCR beta cDNA molecule per two T cells was captured by template switching. Age-related changes in TCR beta repertoire diversity were measured in the study by deep sequencing normalized with unique cDNA molecular identifiers. Donors were grouped into four age groups: young (average roughly 17 years), middle-aged (39), aged (about 60) and long-lived (approximately 82). To avoid experimental bias, donors of different ages were randomly spread across the sequencing lanes. The study analyzed two additional independent replicas of 1 million unique cDNA reads from the same blood draw for two donors, one aged 18 to 30 and one aged 80 or older. What the work shows at the level of the full study, not this receptor alone: Because the CMV infection status of the donors was unknown, age-related changes in expanded clonotypes may potentially have been confounded. Estimates of total diversity from one million sequenced T cells were regarded as lower bounds and underestimates. A strong correlation was found between observed TCR beta diversity and the percentage of naive T cells measured by flow cytometry. Observed TCR beta diversity per million T cells fell roughly linearly with age, and a significant reduction was already apparent by age roughly 40. Bulk unsorted PBMC profiling prevented conclusive comparison of naive and antigen-experienced compartments. The long-lived group showed more naive CD4+ T cells, fewer expanded clones and increased TCR diversity than the aged group, suggesting age selection.

From cysteine to phenylalanine, the CDR3 is 11 amino acids long. Of all the DNA, just the CDR3 is kept, 33 bases in frame from base 1. In the germline V gene (reference sequence), CDR1 corresponds to DFQATT and CDR2 to SNEGSKA. Systemically healthy Caucasian individuals from Russia, approximately 39 in total and aged roughly 6 to 95 years, were included as donors. Approximately 9.3 milliliters of peripheral blood were drawn from each donor into EDTA-treated Vacutainer tubes. Ficoll-Paque density-gradient centrifugation was used to isolate PBMCs, with at least 6 million per sample. Total RNA, at least 6 micrograms per sample, was extracted from PBMCs with Trizol reagent. Naive CD45RAhigh/CD27high T cell percentages were measured by flow cytometry on a PBMC aliquot from every donor. Library prep was done by 5' RACE. Sequencing took place on an Illumina HiSeq 2500. A second about 7 to 11 cycle PCR used a sample-barcoded 5' primer and a J-beta primer mix. A unique molecular identifier was introduced onto each TCR beta cDNA molecule by a template-switch 5' adaptor carrying 12 random nucleotides. Each sample yielded at least 3 million CDR3-containing paired-end reads. First-strand cDNA was synthesized from all RNA with the Mint cDNA synthesis kit, primed by a TRBC-specific oligonucleotide. All cDNA was treated with uracil-DNA glycosylase and then went through a first 18-cycle PCR with the universal primers M1SS and BC2_uni_R. In the original analysis: Each sample was normalized by randomly selecting 1 million high-quality reads, each carrying a distinct molecular identifier. Reads sharing molecular identifiers were discarded rather than binned into consensus sequences. MiTCR, run with a Q25 quality threshold and the strictest error-elimination algorithm, handled CDR3 identification, clonotype clustering and error correction. A nonparametric unseen species model using Euler transformation provided a lower-bound estimate of total TCR beta diversity. TCRdb's own reprocessing of the public reads used fastp at Q25 and MiXCR and kept productive beta chains. Every CDR3 protein is listed once, alongside the most common genes and DNA of its rows. Here the V and J calls rest on TCRdb's processing, not on the authors' analysis. For this sample there are fewer than 900,000 distinct CDR3 sequences; roughly 41% appear just once. Of the sample, roughly 20% falls within the top ten clones.

Comments on this clonotype: It lacks a known antigen. Base qualities are not at hand, and no much larger clone is one base apart.

Material: blood. The source is a woman in her sixties or seventies in good health. Recombination linked TRBV20-1 to TRBJ1-2; TRBD1 is perhaps the D gene, given 5 matching bases. The nucleotide sequence is TGCAGGTTTGAAGGGGACTATGGCTACACCTTC. This yields the protein CRFEGDYGYTF.